Following are 27 T cell receptor beta chains from one sample sequenced in a study of blood T cells in healthy people across ages. A sample-barcoded 5' primer and a J-beta primer mix were used in a second PCR of roughly 6 to 12 cycles. TCRdb reanalysed the 5' RACE reads using MiXCR and keeps one entry per CDR3 protein. The sample has about 730,000 distinct CDR3 sequences; approximately 43% are singletons. Sequencing used blood. The receptors here all came from a woman between 55 and 75 years old in good health.

This clonotype was counted a single time. One junction end does not reproduce the germline sequence, and a read error may be involved. V gene TRBV4-3 combines with J gene TRBJ2-4; D is perhaps TRBD1 (6 bases). Germline V CDR1 and CDR2: LGHNA, YSLEER. CDR3 length: 15 amino acids. The CDR3 region has the DNA TGCGCCAGCAGCCGAGAAATCGGGGACAAAAACATTCGGTACTTC. Protein sequence: CASSREIGDKNIRYF.

Only a few counts were recorded for this clonotype. The chain combines TRBV29-1 with TRBJ2-7, with TRBD2 matching 11 bases. The J call may be incorrect, as the DNA end agrees better with TRBJ2-5. This CDR3 comprises 19 residues. Germline CDR1 reads SQVTM; CDR2 reads ANQGSEA. The CDR3 nucleotides read TGCAGCGTTGAATCTTTGCCTAGCGGGGGGCCCAACCCCCTGGAGACCCAGTACTTC. Translation: CSVESLPSGGPNPLETQYF.

The V call is TRBV2, the J call TRBJ2-5; 9 positions match TRBD2. This CDR3 has 15 amino acids. Germline loops: CDR1 SNHLY, CDR2 FYNNEI. Trimming cost V 5 bases and J 1 base; bases outside gene matches: 5. DNA of the CDR3: TGTGCCAGCAGTAATAGCGGGGGCTTCCAAGAGACCCAGTACTTC. Its translation is CASSNSGGFQETQYF.

The chain couples TRBV18 to TRBJ1-2, with D possibly matching TRBD1 (6 bases). The V end lost 5 bases, the J end lost 8 bases, and 15 bases lay between the germline ends. The germline V gene encodes CDR1 KGHSH and CDR2 LQKENI. This CDR3 is 13 amino acids long. The CDR3 here is CASSSNEDSGYTF. The CDR3 nucleotides read TGTGCCAGCTCATCCAATGAGGACAGCGGCTACACCTTC.

In nucleotides, the CDR3 is TGTGCCAGCAGTTACTACAGTGGCAATCAGCCCCAGCATTTT. It specifies CASSYYSGNQPQHF. The chain combines TRBV6-6 with TRBJ1-5; D unclear. The CDR3 loop spans 14 amino acids. From germline, CDR1 is MNHNY and CDR2 SVGAGI (reference sequence). The V and J ends lost 1 base and 2 bases respectively, with 6 bases between them.

The table lists this clonotype with a few counts. The chain carries TRBV3-1 and TRBJ1-1, with a possible D match to TRBD1 (5 bases). Germline V lookup: CDR1 LGHDT, CDR2 YNNKEL (reference sequence). This CDR3 is 14 amino acids long. The V and J ends lost 4 bases and 0 bases respectively, with 9 bases between them. CDR3 DNA: TGTGCCAGCAGCCCCAACAGGATGAACACTGAAGCTTTCTTT. It codes for CASSPNRMNTEAFF.

The chain links TRBV7-8 to TRBJ2-5; D remains unclear. The J call may be mistaken, given a closer DNA end match to TRBJ2-7. Germline CDR1 SGHVS, CDR2 FQNEAQ. The CDR3 length is 15 residues. The CDR3, as DNA: TGTGCCAGCAGCTTAGGTCCCGGCAGGCACTACGAGCAGTACTTC. This translates into CASSLGPGRHYEQYF.

This chain links TRBV20-1 with TRBJ2-5; 10 bases are a match to TRBD2. The CDR3 covers 16 residues. V lost 5 bases, J lost 5 bases, and 14 bases stayed unmatched. Germline CDR1 and CDR2: DFQATT and SNEGSKA (reference sequence). CDR3 protein: CSARNPSGGGRETQYF. CDR3 sequence (DNA): TGCAGTGCTCGAAATCCCAGCGGGGGGGGCCGGGAGACCCAGTACTTC.

The V gene is TRBV20-1, the J gene TRBJ2-3; D is perhaps TRBD1 (6 bases). The V gene lost 2 bases and the J gene lost 2 bases, with 14 bases spanning the gap. The germline V gene encodes CDR1 DFQATT and CDR2 SNEGSKA (reference sequence). The CDR3 runs to 15 residues. The CDR3 DNA is TGCAGTGCTAGATGGGGGCTAGCTAACACAGATACGCAGTATTTT. Translated: CSARWGLANTDTQYF.

V gene TRBV20-1 combines with J gene TRBJ1-1, with TRBD1 matching over 12 bases. Trimming at V came to 4 bases and at J to 5 bases, leaving 11 bases not matched to a gene. This CDR3 spans 16 amino acids. Germline V gene sequence: CDR1 DFQATT, CDR2 SNEGSKA (reference sequence). DNA of the CDR3: TGCAGTGCTAACTCCGGGACAGGGGGCTTTTGGACTGAAGCTTTCTTT. This codes for CSANSGTGGFWTEAFF.

This clonotype was found a few times. The chain carries TRBV7-2 and TRBJ2-3; 13 nucleotides agree with TRBD2. Trimming cost V 6 bases and J 3 bases; bases outside gene matches: 9. This CDR3 has 17 residues. Germline-derived CDR1 and CDR2 are SGHTA and FQGNSA. The CDR3 region is CASRWTSGRGRTDTQYF. DNA for the CDR3: TGTGCCAGCAGGTGGACTAGCGGGAGAGGGAGAACAGATACGCAGTATTTT.

The chain employs TRBV20-1 and TRBJ2-3; 8 bases agree with TRBD2. J lost 0 bases, V lost 7 bases, and 9 bases had no gene match. Germline V lookup: CDR1 DFQATT, CDR2 SNEGSKA (reference sequence). The CDR3 runs 15 residues. CDR3 region: CSGSGEQASTDTQYF. The CDR3, as DNA: TGCAGTGGTAGCGGGGAGCAAGCTAGCACAGATACGCAGTATTTT.

This clonotype was seen many times. The chain has TRBV29-1 and TRBJ2-1; TRBD2 aligns across 10 bases. V was clipped by 7 bases and J by 5 bases; unmatched bases: 11. This CDR3 is 15 amino acids long. The germline V gene has CDR1 SQVTM and CDR2 ANQGSEA. The CDR3 loop reads CSATSGLAGDNEQFF. As DNA, the CDR3 is TGCAGCGCCACTAGTGGGCTAGCGGGGGACAATGAGCAGTTCTTC.

The gene calls are TRBV4-2 and TRBJ2-1, with 15 positions matching TRBD2. The CDR3 runs 19 residues. Germline assignment: CDR1 LGHNA and CDR2 YNFKEQ. Losses at the gene ends were 1 base for V and 5 bases for J; bases not matched to a gene: 9. CDR3 DNA sequence: TGTGCCAGCAGCCAAGTCCCCAGGACTAGCGGGGGGGACCACAATGAGCAGTTCTTC. Translated, it gives CASSQVPRTSGGDHNEQFF.

V is TRBV3-1 and J is TRBJ2-1; 10 positions match TRBD2. The CDR3 is 17 amino acids. Germline lookup yields CDR1 LGHDT and CDR2 YNNKEL (reference sequence). V lost 4 bases, J lost 8 bases, and 14 bases stayed unmatched. The CDR3 coding sequence is TGTGCCAGCAGCCTCCCATCGGGACGAGCGGGGGGGCATGAGCAGTTCTTC. This encodes CASSLPSGRAGGHEQFF.

The rearrangement links TRBV5-1 to TRBJ2-7, with a possible D match to TRBD1 (6 bases). This CDR3 region has 15 residues. CDR1 and CDR2 (germline): SGHRS, YFSETQ. Trimming shortened V by 0 bases and J by 3 bases, and 13 bases separated the two germline ends. The CDR3 bases are TGCGCCAGCAGCTTGGAGACAGGCCCAATCTACGAGCAGTACTTC. Protein product: CASSLETGPIYEQYF.

In its sample, this clonotype was seen once. This chain uses TRBV9 with TRBJ2-5; no reliable D call. The CDR3 runs 12 residues. V gave up 2 bases and J gave up 11 bases, with 13 bases separating them. Germline-derived CDR1 and CDR2 are SGDLS and YYNGEE. The CDR3 sequence: CASSVPDDEQYF. The CDR3 DNA is TGTGCCAGCAGCGTGCCTGACGATGAGCAGTACTTC.

This clonotype occurred a few times. This chain uses TRBV12-3 or TRBV12-4 with TRBJ1-5, with 8 bases aligning to TRBD1. The J segment lost 4 bases and the V segment lost 1 base, leaving 3 bases of the junction unmatched. This CDR3 contains 15 residues. CDR3 residues: CASSLDGTGNQPQHF. As DNA, the CDR3 is TGTGCCAGCAGTTTAGATGGGACAGGTAATCAGCCCCAGCATTTT.

The V and J genes are TRBV7-9 and TRBJ2-1; TRBD2 matches at 8 bases. Germline V gives CDR1 SEHNR, CDR2 FQNEAQ (reference sequence). This CDR3 spans 15 amino acids. V was clipped by 2 bases and J by 8 bases; unmatched bases: 8. The CDR3, as DNA: TGTGCCAGCAGCTTATGGCGGGAGGCGAATCATGAGCAGTTCTTC. Encoded protein: CASSLWREANHEQFF.

The chain carries TRBV28 and TRBJ2-5; 7 bases fit TRBD1. The DNA end favors TRBJ2-7, so the J call may be wrong. Looked up from germline, CDR1 is MDHEN and CDR2 is SYDVKM. The CDR3 extends over 14 amino acids. CDR3 residues: CASRQGEYPYEQYF. CDR3 nucleotides: TGTGCCAGTCGGCAGGGGGAATACCCCTACGAGCAGTACTTC.

The CDR3 sequence is CASSLEYLRIGGYEQYF. The DNA of the CDR3 is TGTGCCAGCAGCTTGGAGTATCTACGGATAGGAGGCTACGAGCAGTACTTC. This sequence joins TRBV5-6 and TRBJ2-7, with a weak D call TRBD2 (5 bases). Trimming took off 0 bases at V and 3 bases at J, with 19 bases between the two ends. Germline V lookup: CDR1 SGHDT, CDR2 YYEEEE. The CDR3 is 17 residues long. The entire variable domain, with the rest obtained from reference TRBV5-6 and TRBJ2-7, is as follows: DAGVTQSPTHLIKTRGQQVTLRCSPKSGHDTVSWYQQALGQGPQFIFQYYEEEERQRGNFPDRFSGHQFPNYSSELNVNALLLGDSALYLCASSLEYLRIGGYEQYFGPGTRLTVT.

The chain links TRBV5-6 to TRBJ2-7; the D gene is possibly TRBD2 (6 bases). The CDR3 totals 15 residues. Germline V gene data show CDR1 as SGHDT and CDR2 as YYEEEE. Trimming stripped 6 bases from V and 12 bases from J, with 28 bases between. The CDR3: CASILTGVSPTRTYF. CDR3 DNA: TGTGCCAGCATTCTAACGGGGGTTTCCCCCACACGAACGTACTTC.

The chain couples TRBV6-1 to TRBJ2-5; perhaps TRBD2 as D (5 bases). The tail of the sequence fits TRBJ2-7 better, so the J call may be wrong. This CDR3 has 13 amino acids. CDR1 and CDR2 from the germline V gene are MNHNS and SASEGT. This CDR3 is CASSGGRGYEQYF. CDR3 sequence (DNA): TGTGCCAGCAGTGGGGGTCGGGGATACGAGCAGTACTTC.

About this clonotype itself: The junction does not match germline at one end; this may be a read error. Here the CDR3 reads CAGRMIPYEQYF. Written as DNA, the CDR3 is TGTGCCGGCAGAATGATTCCCTACGAGCAGTACTTC. The chain combines TRBV7-2 with TRBJ2-5; D unclear. The DNA matches TRBJ2-7 better at its end, which makes the J call doubtful. The CDR3 is made up of 12 amino acids. CDR1 and CDR2 from the germline V gene are SGHTA and FQGNSA.

In its sample, this clonotype was seen a few times. The chain recombines TRBV20-1 with TRBJ2-2; 7 positions agree with TRBD2. This CDR3 comprises 13 residues. Germline V gives CDR1 DFQATT, CDR2 SNEGSKA (reference sequence). V dropped 7 bases and J dropped 6; count of bases not matched to a gene: 8. Here the CDR3 DNA reads TGCAGTGGCTTAGCGGGTCACTCCGGGGAGCTGTTTTTT. It yields the protein CSGLAGHSGELFF.

V and J are TRBV7-3 and TRBJ2-3, with 9 bases lining up with TRBD2. Unmatched junction bases numbered 6, after V lost 4 bases and J lost 1 base. This CDR3 has 16 amino acids. The V gene's germline CDR1 is SGHTA and CDR2 FQGTGA. The CDR3 here is CASSSLAGRRTDTQYF. The CDR3 bases are TGTGCCAGCAGCTCCCTAGCGGGACGCCGCACAGATACGCAGTATTTT.

The chain uses TRBV12-3 or TRBV12-4 and TRBJ2-3; D remains unclear. The CDR3 loop spans 12 amino acids. The V end was cut by 6 bases, the J end by 11 bases, with 15 bases between. CDR3 sequence reads: CASRLSTDVQYF. CDR3 DNA sequence: TGTGCCAGCAGACTGAGCACAGATGTGCAGTATTTT.